The next 19 T cell receptor beta chains were all read from a single sample in a study of prognosis after radiotherapy for stage I lung cancer. Amplification of TCR beta CDR3 from genomic DNA used two-round multiplex PCR. With primers specific to each TRBV and TRBJ gene, the first-round PCR was performed. Via MiXCR, TCRdb re-called the multiplex PCR reads, giving one row per CDR3 protein. The table records approximately 11,000 distinct CDR3 sequences, around 40% of them present only once. The sequenced sample was PBMCs, obtained before or after stereotactic body radiation therapy (not recorded which). These receptors all come from a donor over 45 with non-small cell lung cancer.

This clonotype was seen ten or more times. This chain joins TRBV19 and TRBJ2-2, with a tentative D call TRBD1 (5 bases). The CDR3 extends over 14 amino acids. Germline values: CDR1 LNHDA, CDR2 SQIVND (reference sequence). Trimming stripped 3 bases from V and 4 bases from J, with 9 bases between. This CDR3 is CASSIGRATGELFF. The CDR3 DNA reads TGTGCCAGTAGTATTGGCAGGGCCACCGGGGAGCTGTTTTTT.

This clonotype was seen repeatedly, ten times or more. The chain is built from TRBV18 and TRBJ1-4; no reliable D call. The V end was cut by 3 bases, the J end by 0 bases, with 5 bases between. Germline V gene lookup returns CDR1 KGHSH and CDR2 LQKENI. The CDR3 spans 14 residues. The CDR3: CASSPLATNEKLFF. The CDR3 DNA sequence: TGTGCCAGCTCACCGTTAGCAACTAATGAAAAACTGTTTTTT.

Many counts were recorded for this clonotype. V is TRBV5-1 and J is TRBJ2-2; 9 positions agree with TRBD2. V trimming: 4 bases; J trimming: 2 bases; junction bases outside the gene matches: 3. CDR3 length: 15 amino acids. CDR1 is SGHRS, CDR2 YFSETQ, per germline. CDR3 residues: CASSVTSGNTGELFF. CDR3 DNA sequence: TGCGCCAGCAGCGTGACTAGCGGCAACACCGGGGAGCTGTTTTTT.

The chain uses TRBV2 and TRBJ2-7; D unclear. V was clipped by 7 bases and J by 6 bases, with 10 bases between them. The CDR3 spans 11 residues. Germline CDR1 is SNHLY and CDR2 is FYNNEI. The CDR3 DNA sequence: TGTGCCAGCACCGAAGACATCGAGCAGTACTTC. Translated, it gives CASTEDIEQYF.

The chain links TRBV15 to TRBJ1-4; D call uncertain. The germline gives CDR1 LNHNV, CDR2 YYDKDF (reference sequence). The V and J ends lost 6 bases and 7 bases respectively, with 15 bases between them. The CDR3 length is 14 residues. The DNA for the CDR3 is TGTGCCACCAGTGGTAGAAGGACTGGTGAAAAACTGTTTTTT. Translating gives CATSGRRTGEKLFF.

About this clonotype: Since a much larger clone is just one base distant, this may be a read error. The V call is TRBV7-2, the J call TRBJ2-4; no clear D. This CDR3 spans 13 amino acids. The germline V gene has CDR1 SGHTA and CDR2 FQGNSA. In DNA form, the CDR3 reads TGTGCCAGCAGCTTTTCTGGGTTAAACATTAAGTACTTC. It codes for CASSFSGLNIKYF.

A note on this clonotype: This likely came from a read error, as a far larger clone is one base away. The chain combines TRBV6-8 with TRBJ2-1; 9 bases map to TRBD2. The CDR3 has 19 amino acids. Per germline, CDR1 MNHGY and CDR2 SAAAGT. J was trimmed by 3 bases and V by 7 bases; bases with no gene match: 19. In DNA form, the CDR3 reads TGTGCCAGCATTTCCCTCTTCAATAAGCGGGGGGACCTCTACAATGAGCAGTTCTTC. As protein: CASISLFNKRGDLYNEQFF.

This clonotype was recorded at least ten times. V usage is TRBV4-3 and J usage is TRBJ2-2; TRBD2 agrees at 10 bases. The CDR3 contains 17 residues. Trimming removed 0 bases from V and 4 bases from J; junction bases left unmatched: 5. Germline values: CDR1 LGHNA, CDR2 YSLEER. As DNA, the CDR3 is TGCGCCAGCAGCCAAGATCCTAGCGGGAGAAGCACCGGGGAGCTGTTTTTT. Its protein product is CASSQDPSGRSTGELFF.

This clonotype was seen many times. This chain connects TRBV11-3 to TRBJ2-1; D uncertain. V lost 2 bases and J 3 bases, leaving 5 bases between the germline ends. The CDR3 has 13 amino acids. CDR1 and CDR2 (germline): SGHNT, YENEEA. The CDR3 region is CASSLSNYNEQFF. CDR3 nucleotide sequence: TGTGCCAGCAGCTTATCTAACTACAATGAGCAGTTCTTC.

This clonotype has a handful of counts. The chain carries TRBV5-1 and TRBJ1-2; TRBD1 matches at 7 bases. Germline CDR1 SGHRS, CDR2 YFSETQ. J gave up 3 bases and V 0 bases, and 5 bases lay outside the gene matches. This CDR3 is 15 amino acids long. This CDR3 reads CASSLGMQGDYGYTF. DNA of the CDR3: TGCGCCAGCAGCTTGGGGATGCAGGGGGACTATGGCTACACCTTC.

About this clonotype: A read error may account for a junction end that differs from germline. The chain uses TRBV28 and TRBJ2-5; perhaps TRBD1 as D (6 bases). The germline V gene has CDR1 MDHEN and CDR2 SYDVKM. The CDR3 sequence is 15 residues long. CDR3 DNA sequence: TGTGCCAGAAGCTTCCAGGGGCCTCGGCAAGCGACCAAGTACTTC. It codes for CARSFQGPRQATKYF.

The gene calls are TRBV20-1 and TRBJ1-3; D is unclear. The CDR3 totals 16 residues. Trimming cost V 3 bases and J 3 bases, with 18 bases left between them. Germline lookup yields CDR1 DFQATT and CDR2 SNEGSKA (reference sequence). The CDR3 nucleotides read TGCAGTGCTAGCGATTTGGAAACACGGTTTGGAAACACCATATATTTT. As protein: CSASDLETRFGNTIYF.

The count of this clonotype is one. This may be a read error, as it is one base from a much larger clone. V is TRBV11-2 and J is TRBJ1-1; 7 bases are a match to TRBD1. V gave up 6 bases and J gave up 10 bases; unmatched junction bases: 11. Germline CDR1 is SGHAT and CDR2 is FQNNGV. This CDR3 contains 13 residues. In nucleotides, the CDR3 is TGTGCCAGCAGTCCGGACAGGAAGGACGGAGCTTTCTTT. As protein: CASSPDRKDGAFF.

This clonotype was detected many times. V gene TRBV5-6 combines with J gene TRBJ2-3; TRBD1 matches at 8 bases. The germline V gene encodes CDR1 SGHDT and CDR2 YYEEEE. Losses at the gene ends were 4 bases for V and 2 bases for J; bases not matched to a gene: 18. The CDR3 totals 19 residues. CDR3 nucleotide sequence: TGTGCCAGCAGCCGCAGGGGGCCCCGGGGATCGGCGAACACAGATACGCAGTATTTT. Its protein is CASSRRGPRGSANTDTQYF.

In its sample, this clonotype was seen many times. The genes are TRBV20-1 and TRBJ2-1, with 11 nucleotides matching TRBD2. With 3 bases clipped from V and 7 bases from J, the junction kept 11 bases outside the gene matches. The CDR3 consists of 16 residues. Germline-derived CDR1 and CDR2 are DFQATT and SNEGSKA (reference sequence). The CDR3: CSASFRLAGPGNEQFF. The CDR3, as DNA: TGCAGTGCTAGTTTTCGACTAGCGGGACCTGGGAATGAGCAGTTCTTC.

As for this clonotype: This likely traces to a read error, being one base from a far larger clone. This chain connects TRBV6-8 to TRBJ2-1; 8 bases align to TRBD2. The CDR3 has 14 residues. The V gene's germline CDR1 is MNHGY and CDR2 SAAAGT. The CDR3 DNA reads TGTGCCAGCAGACGAGCGGGAGCTGGGAATGAGCGGTTCTTC. This translates into CASRRAGAGNERFF.

At least ten counts were recorded for this clonotype. The chain recombines TRBV7-6 with TRBJ2-1; possibly TRBD2 for D (5 bases). Germline values: CDR1 SGHVS, CDR2 FNYEAQ. The CDR3 totals 16 residues. The V end lost 5 bases, the J end lost 3 bases, and 17 bases lay between the germline ends. Written as DNA, the CDR3 is TGTGCCAGCAGCGCTCAAGTGGGAGCGCTCTACAATGAGCAGTTCTTC. Its protein product is CASSAQVGALYNEQFF.

This clonotype was detected only a few times. This chain connects TRBV7-9 to TRBJ2-3; TRBD1 matches at 7 bases. The CDR3 has 15 amino acids. V shed 5 bases, J shed 3 bases, and the junction held 8 bases outside the gene matches. Germline V gene lookup returns CDR1 SEHNR and CDR2 FQNEAQ (reference sequence). Written as DNA, the CDR3 is TGTGCCAGCAGCCCGGCAGGGGGACGAACAGATACGCAGTATTTT. It yields the protein CASSPAGGRTDTQYF.

This clonotype has a count of ten or more. The gene calls are TRBV9 and TRBJ1-1; no clear D. From germline, CDR1 is SGDLS and CDR2 YYNGEE. V was shortened by 3 bases and J by 1 base, with 13 bases between the two germline ends. This CDR3 comprises 15 residues. CDR3 sequence reads: CASSATRVGNTEAFF. CDR3 sequence (DNA): TGTGCCAGCAGCGCCACCCGCGTGGGGAACACTGAAGCTTTCTTT.